This section outlines one T cell receptor beta chain sequence together with its context. The antigen remains undetermined. This sample was included in a study of T cell responses to AZD1222 COVID-19 vaccine. The study, taken as a whole, reports: Two doses of AZD1222 preceded a rise in Spike-specific TCR breadth and depth. Clonal diversity was possibly underestimated; the donors were predominantly white British and more often female. A reported finding is that nearly half of spike-specific TCRs target unmutated variant regions.

The protocol was immunoSEQ multiplex PCR, while the TCRdb copy is restricted to in-frame clones and leaves out a portion. The table records more than 95,000 clones, about 87% of them present only once. V lost 4 bases, J lost 8 bases, and 12 bases lay in between. From germline, CDR1 is SGHNT and CDR2 YYREEE (reference sequence). The CDR3 is made up of 12 amino acids. This chain uses TRBV5-4 with TRBJ1-2; D might be TRBD1 (6 bases). Sequencing was performed on peripheral blood, taken on day 0 of AZD1222 vaccination. The receptor was derived from an adult in good health. The CDR3 reads CASSQGLGGYTF. The CDR3 DNA reads TGTGCCAGCAGCCAGGGGTTAGGAGGCTACACCTTC.